A single sample gave rise to the 30 T cell receptor beta chains below, sequenced in a study of T-cell memory formation after mild COVID-19. In TCRdb, the 5' RACE reads were re-called with MiXCR into one record per CDR3 protein. The sample holds about 200,000 distinct CDR3 sequences, just over 9.5% seen once. The specimen sequenced was PBMCs or a T cell subset sorted from them (not recorded which). These receptors were collected from a man in his late teens or twenties who had mild COVID-19 (a few samples of this study predate the infection). Cell type and time point are not known.

This clonotype was observed many times. The J gene is TRBJ2-4, the V gene TRBV4-1, with 12 bases that match TRBD1. Germline V gene lookup returns CDR1 MGHRA and CDR2 YSYEKL. The length of the CDR3 is 20 residues. The junction had 14 bases not matched to a gene; V was cut back by 4 bases and J by 1 base. Written as DNA, the CDR3 is TGCGCCAGCAGCCTCCGGGCCGGGACAGGGGGCCCCTGGGCCAAAAACATTCAGTACTTC. This encodes CASSLRAGTGGPWAKNIQYF.

The table lists this clonotype with a few counts. The genes are TRBV4-2 and TRBJ1-5; D uncertain. The germline gives CDR1 LGHNA, CDR2 YNFKEQ. The CDR3 runs 12 residues. The V end lost 4 bases, the J end lost 6 bases, and 7 bases lay between the germline ends. The CDR3 sequence is CASSPTRQPQHF. The CDR3 DNA follows: TGTGCCAGCAGCCCGACCCGTCAGCCCCAGCATTTT.

Comment on this clonotype: A much larger clone differs from this one at a single base, so this may be a read error. The V gene is TRBV5-6, the J gene TRBJ1-6; 9 positions agree with TRBD1. V shed 3 bases, J shed 15 bases, and the junction held 16 bases outside the gene matches. The CDR3 has 16 residues. Per germline, CDR1 SGHDT and CDR2 YYEEEE. CDR3 DNA sequence: TGTGCCAGCAGCTCCCTACCCGACAGGGGGACGGCACACCTCCACTTT. Translating gives CASSSLPDRGTAHLHF.

This clonotype occurred a few times. V gene TRBV18 combines with J gene TRBJ2-3; D is possibly TRBD2 (7 bases). The CDR3 sequence is 13 residues long. V lost 3 bases and J 9 bases, leaving 13 bases between the germline ends. CDR1 and CDR2 (germline): KGHSH, LQKENI. The CDR3 reads CASSPSGTSTQYF. CDR3 DNA sequence: TGTGCCAGCTCACCGAGCGGGACATCCACGCAGTATTTT. The full variable domain, in which reference TRBV18 and TRBJ2-3 provide the parts outside the CDR3, is NAGVMQNPRHLVRRRGQEARLRCSPMKGHSHVYWYRQLPEEGLKFMVYLQKENIIDESGMPKERFSAEFPKEGPSILRIQQVVRGDSAAYFCASSPSGTSTQYFGPGTRLTVL.

V and J are TRBV20-1 and TRBJ1-2; TRBD1 aligns across 9 bases. From germline, CDR1 is DFQATT and CDR2 SNEGSKA (reference sequence). The CDR3 totals 12 residues. The CDR3 bases are TGCAGCGAACCGGGACAGGGTTATGGCTACACCTTC. Translating gives CSEPGQGYGYTF.

The chain employs TRBV11-2 and TRBJ1-2; 7 nucleotides agree with TRBD1. The CDR3 is 14 amino acids. Germline V gene data show CDR1 as SGHAT and CDR2 as FQNNGV. Trimming at V came to 4 bases and at J to 4 bases, leaving 6 bases not matched to a gene. CDR3 in DNA: TGTGCCAGCAGCTCCGTCCGACAGGGCTATGGCTACACCTTC. Its protein is CASSSVRQGYGYTF.

This clonotype was seen more than once but under ten times. The chain uses TRBV20-1 and TRBJ2-4; TRBD1 aligns across 9 bases. Trimming at V came to 6 bases and at J to 4 bases, leaving 4 bases not matched to a gene. The CDR3 has 13 residues. Germline CDR1 is DFQATT and CDR2 is SNEGSKA (reference sequence). In DNA, the CDR3 is TGCAGTGCCCTGGGACAGGGAAAAAACATTCAGTACTTC. As protein: CSALGQGKNIQYF.

The genes are TRBV21-1 and TRBJ1-1; the table's TRBD1 call for D was not verified on the DNA. TRBV21-1 is noted as a pseudogene. This CDR3 has 13 residues. The DNA for the CDR3 is TGTGCCAGCAGCAAAGCATCGCCCCCTGAAGCTTTCTTT. Residues: CASSKASPPEAFF.

This clonotype appeared a few times. J is TRBJ1-2 and V is TRBV28, with TRBD1 as a possible D gene (5 bases). Trimming pared 8 bases from V and 5 bases from J, leaving 30 bases between. The CDR3 spans 18 residues. Germline V gives CDR1 MDHEN, CDR2 SYDVKM. The CDR3 region is CASVPLGHTRISRYGYTF. The CDR3, as DNA: TGTGCCAGCGTCCCCTTGGGGCACACCAGAATCTCACGGTATGGCTACACCTTC.

The genes are TRBV11-1 and TRBJ1-3; D unclear. V was pared by 5 bases and J by 0 bases, with 8 bases between. Germline CDR1 is SGHAT and CDR2 is FQDESV (reference sequence). The CDR3 runs 14 residues. CDR3 sequence reads: CASSRHASGNTIYF. CDR3 DNA: TGTGCCAGCAGCCGCCACGCCTCTGGAAACACCATATATTTT.

This clonotype appeared a few times. Compared with germline, one end of the junction differs, possibly owing to a read error. V is TRBV6-2 or TRBV6-3 and J is TRBJ1-1; D is unclear. Looked up from germline, CDR1 is MNHEY and CDR2 is SVGEGT. This CDR3 has 15 amino acids. Written as DNA, the CDR3 is TGTGCCAGCAGTTACGCGGGAGCTCAGAACATTGAAGCTTTCTTT. Amino acids: CASSYAGAQNIEAFF.

This chain connects TRBV24-1 to TRBJ2-3; the match to TRBD2 covers 9 bases. The junction had 4 bases not matched to a gene; V was cut back by 3 bases and J by 4 bases. Germline V lookup: CDR1 KGHDR, CDR2 SFDVKD. The CDR3 length is 15 residues. The CDR3 DNA reads TGTGCCACCAGTGATGACAGGACTAGCGCAGATACGCAGTATTTT. Protein product: CATSDDRTSADTQYF.

The genes are TRBV15 and TRBJ1-5, with a possible D match to TRBD1 (6 bases). CDR1 and CDR2 from the germline V gene are LNHNV and YYDKDF (reference sequence). The V and J ends lost 4 bases and 7 bases respectively, with 20 bases between them. CDR3 length: 16 amino acids. As DNA, the CDR3 is TGTGCCACCAGCAATAAGGAGCAGGGGCGCGGACAGCCCCAGCATTTT. Translation: CATSNKEQGRGQPQHF.

This clonotype was counted a few times. The rearrangement links TRBV7-8 to TRBJ2-3; a weak D match, TRBD1 (6 bases). The CDR3 spans 17 residues. Germline CDR1 and CDR2: SGHVS and FQNEAQ. V shed 5 bases and J shed 6 bases, with 24 bases lying between them. DNA of the CDR3: TGTGCCAGCAGCCCTGAATCGACAGGCTACAGATGGGATACGCAGTATTTT. Translated, it gives CASSPESTGYRWDTQYF.

The chain links TRBV6-5 to TRBJ2-7; TRBD1 or TRBD2 may be the D gene (5 bases each). The CDR3 sequence is 14 residues long. V was shortened by 8 bases and J by 3 bases, with 17 bases between the two germline ends. Germline CDR1 reads MNHEY; CDR2 reads SVGAGI. The CDR3 protein is CASGDPDGNYEQYF. For the CDR3, the DNA is TGTGCCAGCGGGGACCCGGACGGTAACTACGAGCAGTACTTC.

This clonotype was picked up a small number of times. J is TRBJ2-5 and V is TRBV5-1; 11 positions agree with TRBD2. V gave up 3 bases and J gave up 3 bases; unmatched junction bases: 4. This CDR3 has 15 amino acids. Germline assignment: CDR1 SGHRS and CDR2 YFSETQ. In nucleotides, the CDR3 is TGCGCCAGCAGCTCCGGACTAGCGGGTGAAGAGACCCAGTACTTC. It specifies CASSSGLAGEETQYF.

This clonotype appeared many times. The rearrangement uses TRBV7-2 and TRBJ2-5; possible D gene TRBD1, 5 bases. V gave up 5 bases and J gave up 1 base, with 14 bases separating them. CDR1 and CDR2 from the germline V gene are SGHTA and FQGNSA. There are 15 residues in the CDR3. The DNA for the CDR3 is TGTGCCAGCAGCCCAGGGTTGGGCCGCCAAGAGACCCAGTACTTC. Encoded protein: CASSPGLGRQETQYF.

This chain joins TRBV7-9 and TRBJ1-4; 9 bases line up with TRBD1. Per germline, CDR1 SEHNR and CDR2 FQNEAQ (reference sequence). The CDR3 loop spans 13 amino acids. Unmatched junction bases numbered 2, after V lost 5 bases and J lost 7 bases. CDR3 DNA: TGTGCCAGCAGCGGGACAGGGTTTGAAAAACTGTTTTTT. Its protein product is CASSGTGFEKLFF.

This clonotype has ten or more counts. The chain uses TRBV5-1 and TRBJ2-1; 7 bases are a match to TRBD2. Germline V gives CDR1 SGHRS, CDR2 YFSETQ. This CDR3 has 15 amino acids. V was clipped by 2 bases and J by 2 bases; unmatched bases: 4. The chain's CDR3 is CASSFGGGTYNEQFF. CDR3 DNA: TGCGCCAGCAGCTTTGGCGGGGGTACCTACAATGAGCAGTTCTTC.

This clonotype turned up a few times. The rearrangement joins TRBV7-2 to TRBJ2-5; the D gene is possibly TRBD1 (5 bases). Looked up from germline, CDR1 is SGHTA and CDR2 is FQGNSA. V was pared by 3 bases and J by 5 bases, with 10 bases between. There are 13 residues in the CDR3. This chain's CDR3 is CASSFQGWETQYF. The CDR3 DNA reads TGTGCCAGCAGCTTCCAGGGTTGGGAGACCCAGTACTTC.

V is TRBV6-2 or TRBV6-3 and J is TRBJ1-1; tentative D call: TRBD1 (5 bases). CDR3 length: 16 residues. Germline V gene lookup returns CDR1 MNHEY and CDR2 SVGEGT. With 4 bases removed from V and 4 bases from J, the gap between germline ends came to 19 bases. CDR3 sequence (DNA): TGTGCCAGCAGTTGGGGCCCGTTCAAACTGGCCACTGAAGCTTTCTTT. Protein: CASSWGPFKLATEAFF.

This clonotype was seen at least ten times. The J gene is TRBJ1-5, the V gene TRBV9, with D hard to call. Germline V gene data show CDR1 as SGDLS and CDR2 as YYNGEE. Trimming shortened V by 0 bases and J by 5 bases, and 15 bases separated the two germline ends. The CDR3 runs to 16 residues. The CDR3 DNA sequence: TGTGCCAGCAGCGTAGGGCCCTCTGGGCCAGATCAGCCCCAGCATTTT. It codes for CASSVGPSGPDQPQHF.

The chain carries TRBV20-1 and TRBJ1-6, with D possibly TRBD1 on 6 matching bases. Germline lookup yields CDR1 DFQATT and CDR2 SNEGSKA (reference sequence). V lost 1 base and J lost 3, with 16 bases in between. CDR3 size: 17 residues. The CDR3 DNA sequence: TGCAGTGCTAGAGGGGGGGGCAGCCCCAGCTATAATTCACCCCTCCACTTT. This gives the protein CSARGGGSPSYNSPLHF.

The chain uses TRBV15 and TRBJ1-5; tentative D call: TRBD1 (5 bases). There are 15 residues in the CDR3. Germline V gives CDR1 LNHNV, CDR2 YYDKDF (reference sequence). The germline V and J ends were trimmed by 2 bases and 1 base, with 9 bases remaining between them. CDR3 amino acids: CATSRTWGSNQPQHF. DNA of the CDR3: TGTGCCACCAGCAGAACTTGGGGGAGCAATCAGCCCCAGCATTTT.

This clonotype came up a few times. The chain combines TRBV12-3 or TRBV12-4 with TRBJ1-2; D perhaps matches TRBD1 (5 bases). The CDR3 covers 15 residues. V was cut by 6 bases and J by 4 bases, with 18 bases left in between. The CDR3 coding sequence is TGTGCCAGCAGCTCCATGCAGGGTGACGCCTATGGCTACACCTTC. Protein: CASSSMQGDAYGYTF.

The J gene is TRBJ2-2, the V gene TRBV10-2; D remains unclear. V lost 2 bases and J lost 5, with 9 bases in between. This CDR3 is 14 amino acids long. Germline CDR1 WSHSY, CDR2 SAAADI. Written as DNA, the CDR3 is TGCGCCAGCAGTGAGATCCGACCAACCGGGGAGCTGTTTTTT. Protein sequence: CASSEIRPTGELFF.

This clonotype was seen more than once but under ten times. V and J are TRBV6-5 and TRBJ2-6; either TRBD1 or TRBD2 may supply D (5 bases each). The CDR3 runs 17 residues. Germline CDR1 reads MNHEY; CDR2 reads SVGAGI. V lost 2 bases, J lost 0 bases, and 11 bases lay in between. For the CDR3, the DNA is TGTGCCAGCAGTTACCTGGGACGGTTCTCTGGGGCCAACGTCCTGACTTTC. Its translation is CASSYLGRFSGANVLTF.

This clonotype was observed many times. This chain links TRBV15 with TRBJ2-2; D uncertain. Germline V lookup: CDR1 LNHNV, CDR2 YYDKDF (reference sequence). The CDR3 covers 13 residues. Trimming shortened V by 4 bases and J by 7 bases, and 10 bases separated the two germline ends. Here the CDR3 reads CATSNLVNGELFF. The CDR3 nucleotides read TGTGCCACCAGCAACCTGGTAAACGGGGAGCTGTTTTTT.

This clonotype was seen ten or more times. This chain joins TRBV21-1 and TRBJ2-7; the table's D gene call, TRBD1, was not cross checked with the DNA. TRBV21-1 is noted as a pseudogene. The CDR3 has 16 amino acids. DNA of the CDR3: TGTGCCAGCAGCAAAGTAGCTGGGACAGGGGTATTCGAGCAGTACGTC. This translates into CASSKVAGTGVFEQYV.

This clonotype was detected ten times or more. This sequence joins TRBV10-2 and TRBJ2-1; D may be TRBD1 (5 bases). The V gene lost 1 base and the J gene lost 4 bases, with 23 bases spanning the gap. Germline CDR1 WSHSY, CDR2 SAAADI. The CDR3 has 19 amino acids. The CDR3 region has the DNA TGCGCCAGCAGTGAGTTACCGCCGACAGCCCGAACACAATACAATGAGCAGTTCTTC. It yields the protein CASSELPPTARTQYNEQFF.